This TCR beta chain originates from a study of cytomegalovirus exposure and HLA in healthy donors. The CDR3 has 14 residues. V lost 8 bases and J 4 bases, leaving 16 bases between the germline ends. Germline CDR1 SEHNR, CDR2 FQNEAQ (reference sequence). Primers: 60 Vbeta forward and 13 Jbeta reverse. The data were produced by immunoSEQ multiplex PCR, yet TCRdb's version contains in-frame clones alone and is incomplete. The sample consists of fewer than 150,000 clones, roughly four fifths of them appearing once. At the time of sampling, donors were nominally healthy, though unrecorded immune exposures were likely.

The specimen sequenced was PBMCs. V usage is TRBV7-9 and J usage is TRBJ2-3, with D possibly matching TRBD1 (6 bases). This sequence originates from a man in his forties in good health and CMV-seropositive. CDR3 region: CASGEDSSADTQYF. The DNA for the CDR3 is TGTGCCAGCGGAGAGGACAGTAGCGCAGATACGCAGTATTTT.